The 29 T cell receptor beta chains below all came from one sample that was sequenced in a study of blood T cell repertoires in COVID-19. Sequencing was performed with immunoSEQ multiplex PCR; in TCRdb, only in-frame clones are kept and a portion is missing. Of fewer than 70,000 clones in the sample, around 79% were seen once. Sequencing was carried out using peripheral blood. Receptors were obtained from a human donor in a cohort sampled during active COVID-19.

This clone was observed a handful of times. The CDR3 DNA sequence: TGCGCCAGCAGCCCCCTAACGGACACTGAAGCTTTCTTT. This translates into CASSPLTDTEAFF. The chain carries TRBV4-1 and TRBJ1-1; D is ambiguous. The V gene's germline CDR1 is MGHRA and CDR2 YSYEKL. The ends were cut back, 4 bases at V and 3 bases at J, with 9 bases in the middle. This CDR3 contains 13 residues.

The chain carries TRBV7-6 and TRBJ2-5; 12 nucleotides align to TRBD2. Germline V gives CDR1 SGHVS, CDR2 FNYEAQ. With 4 bases clipped from V and 5 bases from J, the junction kept 11 bases outside the gene matches. This CDR3 region has 17 residues. CDR3 region: CASSSPLTSGGGETQYF. CDR3 coding DNA: TGTGCCAGCAGCTCCCCCTTGACTAGCGGGGGAGGTGAGACCCAGTACTTC.

The gene calls are TRBV6-5 and TRBJ1-1; D gene unclear. Germline values: CDR1 MNHEY, CDR2 SVGAGI. The CDR3 is made up of 15 amino acids. V lost 2 bases to trimming and J lost 1 base, with 11 bases between them. The CDR3 protein is CASSYRVNSNTEAFF. The DNA of the CDR3 is TGTGCCAGCAGTTACAGAGTTAATTCGAACACTGAAGCTTTCTTT.

The J gene is TRBJ1-2, the V gene TRBV6-2 or TRBV6-3; a weak D match, TRBD1 (6 bases). V dropped 5 bases and J dropped 4 bases, with 17 bases sitting between them. This CDR3 is 15 amino acids long. In germline, CDR1 is MNHEY, CDR2 SVGEGT. CDR3 sequence reads: CASSDRQGWGYGYTF. The DNA of the CDR3 is TGTGCCAGCAGTGACCGGCAGGGGTGGGGCTATGGCTACACCTTC.

This clone was counted between two and nine times. The chain couples TRBV19 to TRBJ2-7, with D perhaps TRBD1 (6 bases). This CDR3 has 17 amino acids. Germline V CDR1 and CDR2: LNHDA, SQIVND (reference sequence). V lost 1 base, J lost 9 bases, and 25 bases lay in between. CDR3 sequence (DNA): TGTGCCAGTAGTATAGGTTTCGGGGAGACAGGCTCATCAAGGCAGTACTTC. It encodes CASSIGFGETGSSRQYF.

V is TRBV6-5 and J is TRBJ1-2, with 8 bases that match TRBD1. Per germline, CDR1 MNHEY and CDR2 SVGAGI. CDR3 length equals 15 residues. Losses at the gene ends were 6 bases for V and 4 bases for J; bases not matched to a gene: 10. CDR3 residues: CASRISGTGRYGYTF. In DNA, the CDR3 is TGTGCCAGCAGAATTTCCGGGACAGGTCGCTATGGCTACACCTTC.

The chain links TRBV5-1 to TRBJ2-5; D is possibly TRBD2 (5 bases). Germline-derived CDR1 and CDR2 are SGHRS and YFSETQ. This CDR3 is 14 amino acids long. V gave up 1 base and J gave up 1 base, with 8 bases separating them. The CDR3, as DNA: TGCGCCAGCAGCTTGCAAACTAGCCAAGAGACCCAGTACTTC. Amino acids: CASSLQTSQETQYF. The whole variable domain, filled in from reference TRBV5-1 and TRBJ2-5, reads KAGVTQTPRYLIKTRGQQVTLSCSPISGHRSVSWYQQTPGQGLQFLFEYFSETQRNKGNFPGRFSGRQFSNSRSEMNVSTLELGDSALYLCASSLQTSQETQYFGPGTRLLVL.

The chain links TRBV19 to TRBJ2-7, with D perhaps TRBD2 (6 bases). This CDR3 contains 14 residues. Deletions cut 4 bases from V and 2 bases from J, with 12 bases between. Germline assignment: CDR1 LNHDA and CDR2 SQIVND (reference sequence). The CDR3 reads CASSRTGTPYEQYF. The CDR3 DNA reads as TGTGCCAGTAGTAGGACCGGGACTCCCTACGAGCAGTACTTC.

This chain connects TRBV15 to TRBJ2-7, with D perhaps matching TRBD2 (7 bases). This CDR3 is 15 amino acids long. V lost 0 bases, J lost 3 bases, and 12 bases lay in between. The V gene's germline CDR1 is LNHNV and CDR2 YYDKDF (reference sequence). The CDR3 coding sequence is TGTGCCACCAGCAGAGAGGCGGGGGCCGTCTACGAGCAGTACTTC. It specifies CATSREAGAVYEQYF.

V is TRBV9 and J is TRBJ2-6, with D maybe TRBD2 (6 bases). The V end lost 0 bases, the J end lost 1 base, and 14 bases lay between the germline ends. CDR3 size: 18 residues. CDR1 and CDR2 (germline): SGDLS, YYNGEE. DNA of the CDR3: TGTGCCAGCAGCGTAGAGGGACTTGGGGGATCTGGGGCCAACGTCCTGACTTTC. It codes for CASSVEGLGGSGANVLTF. Supplemented by reference TRBV9 and TRBJ2-6, the full variable domain reads DSGVTQTPKHLITATGQRVTLRCSPRSGDLSVYWYQQSLDQGLQFLIQYYNGEERAKGNILERFSAQQFPDLHSELNLSSLELGDSALYFCASSVEGLGGSGANVLTFGAGSRLTVL.

This clone was picked up one time. The chain has TRBV19 and TRBJ1-1; 7 bases align to TRBD1. The junction had 12 bases not matched to a gene; V was cut back by 10 bases and J by 1 base. The CDR3 is 15 amino acids. Germline V gives CDR1 LNHDA, CDR2 SQIVND (reference sequence). The CDR3 DNA follows: TGTGCCACCCGACCACAGGGGAAGGGGAACACTGAAGCTTTCTTT. Translated: CATRPQGKGNTEAFF.

This chain connects TRBV6-6 to TRBJ2-7; TRBD1 might be the D (5 bases). Germline lookup yields CDR1 MNHNY and CDR2 SVGAGI (reference sequence). V was shortened by 2 bases and J by 2 bases, with 10 bases between the two germline ends. The CDR3 loop spans 14 amino acids. The CDR3 region is CASSYPGSPYEQYF. In DNA, the CDR3 is TGTGCCAGCAGTTACCCAGGGTCTCCCTACGAGCAGTACTTC.

CDR3 sequence: CASSQDWLRQTNTEAFF. The CDR3 DNA reads as TGCGCCAGCAGCCAAGATTGGCTTAGACAGACTAACACTGAAGCTTTCTTT. The chain uses TRBV4-1 and TRBJ1-1, with D possibly being TRBD1 (5 bases). V lost 0 bases to trimming and J lost 2 bases, with 16 bases between them. Germline CDR1 reads MGHRA; CDR2 reads YSYEKL. The CDR3 contains 17 residues.

The chain links TRBV3-1 (or the pseudogene TRBV3-2) to TRBJ2-1; D ambiguous. Per germline, CDR1 LGHDT and CDR2 YNNKEL (reference sequence). Trimming removed 3 bases from V and 0 bases from J, with 9 bases in between. The CDR3 spans 15 residues. CDR3 DNA: TGTGCCAGCAGCCATCAGGTCAGCTCCTACAATGAGCAGTTCTTC. Amino acids: CASSHQVSSYNEQFF.

The chain combines TRBV4-2 with TRBJ2-7; TRBD2 matches at 13 bases. Losses at the gene ends were 4 bases for V and 3 bases for J; bases not matched to a gene: 6. CDR1 and CDR2 from the germline V gene are LGHNA and YNFKEQ. The CDR3 extends over 16 amino acids. The CDR3 here is CASSPRLAGGLYEQYF. CDR3 bases: TGTGCCAGCAGCCCCCGACTAGCGGGGGGACTCTACGAGCAGTACTTC.

This clone occurred many times. The chain combines TRBV13 with TRBJ2-7, with 7 bases matching TRBD1. J lost 4 bases, V lost 4 bases, and 7 bases had no gene match. CDR1 is PRHDT and CDR2 is FYEKMQ in the germline V gene (reference sequence). CDR3 size: 14 residues. CDR3 amino acids: CASSSEGQTYEQYF. CDR3 bases: TGTGCCAGCAGCTCAGAGGGACAGACATACGAGCAGTACTTC. Combining the CDR3 with reference TRBV13 and TRBJ2-7 gives the whole variable domain AAGVIQSPRHLIKEKRETATLKCYPIPRHDTVYWYQQGPGQDPQFLISFYEKMQSDKGSIPDRFSAQQFSDYHSELNMSSLELGDSALYFCASSSEGQTYEQYFGPGTRLTVT.

The rearrangement links TRBV6-6 to TRBJ1-4; no clear D. Germline values: CDR1 MNHNY, CDR2 SVGAGI (reference sequence). V was cut by 5 bases and J by 4 bases, with 8 bases left in between. The CDR3 loop spans 13 amino acids. CDR3 in amino acids: CASSQRSNEKLFF. The CDR3 DNA reads as TGTGCCAGCAGTCAACGTAGTAATGAAAAACTGTTTTTT.

This clone was seen a single time. The chain combines TRBV10-1 with TRBJ2-3; 9 bases align to TRBD1. There are 15 residues in the CDR3. The V gene's germline CDR1 is WNHNN and CDR2 SYGVQD (reference sequence). Trimming took 3 bases from V and 7 from J; bases not matched to a gene: 8. CDR3 DNA sequence: TGCGCCAGCAGTGATACAGGGGGCCCCCATAATACGCAGTATTTT. It yields the protein CASSDTGGPHNTQYF.

This sequence joins TRBV19 and TRBJ2-7; a weak D match, TRBD1 (6 bases). This CDR3 is built from 13 residues. CDR1 and CDR2 (germline): LNHDA, SQIVND (reference sequence). V dropped 5 bases and J dropped 2 bases, with 10 bases sitting between them. The chain's CDR3 is CASSEAGAYEQYF. For the CDR3, the DNA is TGTGCCAGTAGTGAGGCAGGGGCCTACGAGCAGTACTTC.

V gene TRBV4-3 combines with J gene TRBJ2-7, with D possibly being TRBD1 (5 bases). Trimming took 0 bases from V and 2 from J, leaving 11 bases between them. This CDR3 has 15 residues. From germline, CDR1 is LGHNA and CDR2 YSLEER. CDR3 DNA: TGCGCCAGCAGCCAAGACCGCGCAGGGCCCTACGAGCAGTACTTC. It is translated as CASSQDRAGPYEQYF.

This chain joins TRBV4-1 and TRBJ1-3; D not certain. In germline, CDR1 is MGHRA, CDR2 YSYEKL. The germline V and J ends were trimmed by 1 base and 0 bases, with 10 bases remaining between them. The CDR3 length is 16 residues. As DNA, the CDR3 is TGCGCCAGCAGCCAAGGGGCAGGATACTCTGGAAACACCATATATTTT. Its protein product is CASSQGAGYSGNTIYF.

This chain connects TRBV25-1 to TRBJ1-2; possible D gene TRBD1, 5 bases. CDR3 length: 14 amino acids. The V gene lost 3 bases and the J gene lost 5 bases, with 13 bases spanning the gap. Looked up from germline, CDR1 is MGHDK and CDR2 is SYGVNS. Here the CDR3 reads CASSDISGGYGYTF. The CDR3 DNA reads TGTGCCAGCAGTGATATTTCGGGGGGATATGGCTACACCTTC.

The chain has TRBV23-1 and TRBJ1-1; 7 positions match TRBD1. TRBV23-1 falls under the ORF class, with uncertain function. With V trimmed by 0 bases and J by 4 bases, 8 bases remained unmatched. The CDR3 runs 16 residues. The CDR3: CASSQSRKGGCTEAFF. Here the CDR3 DNA reads TGCGCCAGCAGTCAATCAAGGAAAGGGGGCTGCACTGAAGCTTTCTTT.

The sample holds one count of this clone. V gene TRBV29-1 combines with J gene TRBJ2-7; 8 positions match TRBD2. The trim removed 7 bases at V and 4 bases at J, leaving 6 bases unmatched. The germline V gene has CDR1 SQVTM and CDR2 ANQGSEA. There are 12 residues in the CDR3. The CDR3 DNA is TGCAGCGCGGGACTAGGACTATACGAGCAGTACTTC. It translates to CSAGLGLYEQYF.

The rearrangement links TRBV28 to TRBJ2-6; no firm D call. V lost 2 bases and J lost 0, with 2 bases in between. Germline-derived CDR1 and CDR2 are MDHEN and SYDVKM. The CDR3 extends over 14 amino acids. CDR3 DNA: TGTGCCAGCAGTTTACTCTCTGGGGCCAACGTCCTGACTTTC. It encodes CASSLLSGANVLTF.

The chain recombines TRBV4-3 with TRBJ2-7, with 7 positions matching TRBD2. Per the germline V gene, CDR1 is LGHNA and CDR2 is YSLEER. V shed 0 bases and J 8 bases; nucleotides not matched to a gene: 13. The CDR3 spans 16 residues. CDR3 DNA: TGCGCCAGCAGCCAAGACAGTGGCGGACTAGGTGGGAAGCAGTACTTC. As protein: CASSQDSGGLGGKQYF.

The genes are TRBV28 and TRBJ2-7; TRBD2 aligns across 14 bases. The CDR3 is 17 amino acids. The V segment lost 5 bases and the J segment 3 bases; nucleotides outside the gene matches: 9. Germline CDR1 MDHEN, CDR2 SYDVKM. The CDR3 sequence is CASSGLAGGPSNYEQYF. CDR3 DNA: TGTGCCAGCAGTGGACTAGCGGGAGGCCCGTCAAACTACGAGCAGTACTTC.

The V and J genes are TRBV4-2 and TRBJ1-1; 9 bases agree with TRBD1. There are 17 residues in the CDR3. Germline V gene lookup returns CDR1 LGHNA and CDR2 YNFKEQ. J lost 2 bases, V lost 0 bases, and 7 bases had no gene match. CDR3 residues: CASSQEPGQGFNTEAFF. For the CDR3, the DNA is TGTGCCAGCAGCCAAGAACCAGGACAGGGGTTCAACACTGAAGCTTTCTTT.

The CDR3 DNA is TGTGCCACCAGCCCTTCATCCCGGCGCAGGGGAGACTATGGCTACACCTTC. Its translation: CATSPSSRRRGDYGYTF. This rearrangement joins TRBV24-1 to TRBJ1-2, with a possible D match to TRBD1 (6 bases). Trimming left V 7 bases short and J 3 bases short, with 23 bases between. The germline CDR1 and CDR2 sequences are KGHDR and SFDVKD. This CDR3 is built from 17 residues.